This entry describes one T cell receptor beta chain. The antigen is not known. This sample was taken from a study of cytomegalovirus exposure and HLA in healthy donors. The primer mix had 60 Vbeta and 13 Jbeta primers. The repertoire was sequenced with immunoSEQ multiplex PCR; TCRdb's copy has only in-frame clones and lacks some. The table for this sample gives tens of thousands of clones. V shed 5 bases, J shed 3 bases, and the junction held 4 bases outside the gene matches. The CDR3 has 14 amino acids. Germline-derived CDR1 and CDR2 are SGHAT and FQNNGV. Points from the study as a whole: Sequencing artifact likely explains a cluster of highly shared sequence variants. The investigators catalogued 150 to 200 TCR beta chains as cytomegalovirus-associated.

The material sequenced was PBMCs. The V gene is TRBV11-2, the J gene TRBJ2-7, with 10 positions matching TRBD2. This sequence was found in a male donor in good health and CMV-seropositive. CDR3 sequence (DNA): TGTGCCAGCAGCCTCAGACTAGCGGGCTACGAGCAGTACTTC. Amino acid sequence: CASSLRLAGYEQYF. Combining the CDR3 with reference TRBV11-2 and TRBJ2-7 gives the whole variable domain EAGVAQSPRYKIIEKRQSVAFWCNPISGHATLYWYQQILGQGPKLLIQFQNNGVVDDSQLPKDRFSAERLKGVDSTLKIQPAKLEDSAVYLCASSLRLAGYEQYFGPGTRLTVT.